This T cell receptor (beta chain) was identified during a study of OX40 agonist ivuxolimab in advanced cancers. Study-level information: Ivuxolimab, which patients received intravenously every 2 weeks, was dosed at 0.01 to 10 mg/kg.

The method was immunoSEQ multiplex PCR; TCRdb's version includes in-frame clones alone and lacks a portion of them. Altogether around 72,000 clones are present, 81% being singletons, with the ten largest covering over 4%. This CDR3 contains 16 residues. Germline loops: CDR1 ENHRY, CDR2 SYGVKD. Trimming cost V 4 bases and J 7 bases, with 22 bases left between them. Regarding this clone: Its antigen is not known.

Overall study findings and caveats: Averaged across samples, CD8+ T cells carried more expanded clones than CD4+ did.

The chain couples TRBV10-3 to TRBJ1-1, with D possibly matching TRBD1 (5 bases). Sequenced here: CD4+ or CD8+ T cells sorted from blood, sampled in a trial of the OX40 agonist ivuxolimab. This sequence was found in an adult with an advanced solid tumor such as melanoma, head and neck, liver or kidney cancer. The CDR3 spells CAISGRGQGPLVEAFF. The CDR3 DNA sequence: TGTGCCATCAGTGGAAGGGGCCAGGGTCCCCTTGTTGAAGCTTTCTTT.